The sequence of this T cell receptor beta chain was determined in a study of cytomegalovirus exposure and HLA in healthy donors (dated by TCRdb to 2016 to 2017). About the study as a whole: In an earlier analysis of around 540 of the donors, 250 to 300 Gb of sequence data and approximately 100 million unique TCR beta sequences from about 190 million T cells were reported. About 300 gigabases of sequencing data and 78 million or so unique TCR sequences were included in an early release covering 500 to 750 HLA-typed donors. The genetic ancestry cluster associated with self-reported Caucasian donors included 65% to 90% of the 300 to 400 genotyped donors. The study aimed to test whether signatures of past pathogen exposure could be identified by cataloging public T cell receptors. The study used immunosequencing to profile the T cell repertoires of approximately 690 subjects and linked those repertoires to cytomegalovirus serostatus. A separate validation cohort of roughly 110 different subjects was used in addition to the 666-subject first cohort. High-throughput TCR immunosequencing, statistical association of individual TCRs with disease status, and machine learning were combined to predict cytomegalovirus infection status. In a later analysis, previously published TCR beta repertoires from roughly 710 donors were re-analyzed and high-resolution HLA genotyping was added so that TCR occurrence patterns could be studied. The later analysis used no new phenotypic data to find candidate immune exposures, relying instead on TCR beta sequences and their occurrence across donors. An earlier analysis of around 580 of the donors used high-throughput TCR beta sequencing to judge whether each TCR beta V gene segment behaved as functional or pseudogenic. Donor age, sex, ethnicity and CMV serostatus were compiled alongside the repertoire data. Genome-wide SNP genotypes for about 55% of the roughly 670 donors were used in a later genetic analysis, which treated that subset as a discovery cohort. All discovery cohort repertoires had been generated on a single sequencing platform. Class I and class II HLA loci were covered by the typing at four-digit resolution. The number of donors typed differed by locus, with about 629-630 for A, B, C, DRB1 and DQB1, around 560 for DQA1, over 600 for DPA1, and around 450 for DPB1. About five DR-DQ haplotypes were handled as single units for association and clustering, since linkage in the cohort was strong. Among 398 genotyped donors of the cohort, an average of about 220,000 unique TCR beta nucleotide sequences was sequenced per donor, of which 15% to 20% were non-productive. Results and caveats for the whole study, not just this receptor: Linkage disequilibrium might explain the correlated functional status among segregating V segments, but an unknown experimental factor could not be ruled out. The study listed 150 to 200 TCR beta chains as associated with cytomegalovirus. Because HLA typing was unavailable for some donors at each locus, only the typed subset was used in association tests. Most CMV-associated TCR beta chains appeared to be HLA-restricted in a later analysis, and the HLA associations seemed to be driven largely by CMV exposure. The classifier was reported to diagnose cytomegalovirus status with high specificity and sensitivity in both the original cohort and the validation cohort. Some IMGT-functional V segments, including TRBV6-2 and TRBV6-3, could not be told apart with the 87-base-pair reads, so those segments were excluded. Most TCR sequences were seen in very few donors, while some public TCRs were found in many individuals. In vitro tests confirmed that a few of the cytomegalovirus-associated TCR beta chains recognize cytomegalovirus antigens. A later analysis found that TCR association rates varied across HLA loci, with DRB1 alleles showing the most associated TCRs and HLA-C alleles the fewest. Because counts were too low, roughly 17 rarely observed V segments, including chromosome 9 orphons, were left out of the earlier analysis of some 600 of the donors. Specific HLA alleles were associated with 16,951 TCR beta sequences at a false discovery rate of 0.05 in a later analysis. Strong co-occurrence of HLA alleles, especially DR and DQ, made assigning TCR associations to individual alleles difficult. A later genetic analysis associated a missense DCLRE1C variant with V-gene and J-gene trimming of TCR beta chains, and an independent cohort replicated the association. A group of highly shared sequence variants was considered likely to be a technical artifact of the sequencing pipeline. An earlier analysis of 587 of the donors showed that most TCR beta V segments appeared in productive rearrangements either about 87% or about 30% of the time, which broadly matched IMGT annotations. A further reported finding was that TCR beta sequences accurately predicted the HLA-A and HLA-B alleles for most subjects in the first cohort. Several of the top co-occurrence clusters appeared to be linked to parvovirus B19, influenza, CMV and Epstein-Barr virus, according to a later analysis. In a later analysis, HLA-associated TCR beta chains were found to be more clonally expanded and to have lower generation probabilities than equally common non-associated chains. Sequencing depth was assumed to be roughly uniform across donors in the presence/absence analyses, though that assumption may not hold. According to a later genetic analysis, donors in an Asian-associated ancestry cluster had fewer N-insertions in productive TCRs than the approximately 670-donor mean. This cohort had only TCR beta chains sequenced, and the lack of alpha or paired-chain data limited which features could be detected. According to the authors, the approach could potentially be generalized to other disease states and immunological phenotypes. CMV serostatus was the only immune exposure information available for the cohort.

As concerns this clone: Its antigen is still unknown.

V is clipped by 3 bases and J by 1 base, and the sequence between their germline boundaries is 12 bases long. CDR1 and CDR2 were assigned from the germline V gene as KGHSH and LQKENI. There are 15 amino acids in the CDR3, from cysteine to phenylalanine inclusive. Just the 45-base CDR3 DNA is kept, in frame starting at base 1. The cohort comprised 670 or so healthy bone marrow donors. All cohort members were sampled while nominally healthy, although unrecorded immune exposures were likely present. The donor tested CMV seronegative, placing the donor among the 350 or so seronegative members of the cohort. A peripheral blood sample was provided by each donor, and peripheral blood mononuclear cells were used for TCR beta sequencing. The Qiagen DNeasy Blood Extraction Kit was used to extract genomic DNA from the blood cell samples. Library preparation used the immunoSEQ multiplex PCR assay. For the multiplex PCR, a mixture combining 60 forward primers for TCR Vbeta segments and 13 reverse primers for TCR Jbeta segments was used. A multiplex PCR assay on genomic DNA amplified the CDR3 region of rearranged TCR beta genes. On the Illumina HiSeq System, the amplified TCR beta libraries were sequenced as 87-base-pair reads. Under the source paper's analysis protocol: A later analysis tallied roughly 78 million unique TCR beta chains across the 650 to 750 repertoires, and approximately 12 million of those chains were shared by two or more donors. To remove PCR and sequencing errors, raw reads were error-corrected and collapsed into unique sequences using a nearest-neighbor algorithm that merged closely related sequences. V, D and J gene segments were assigned by aligning CDR3 sequences to IMGT reference sequences. For a sequence to be retained, at least a six-nucleotide match to both a V gene segment and a J gene segment was required. Rearrangements were called productive when the CDR3 lacked stop codons and stayed in frame with V and J; all others were non-productive. Following IMGT convention, CDR3 was defined as the stretch from the second conserved V-encoded cysteine to the conserved J-encoded phenylalanine. Sequences without an unambiguous match to a single V gene segment were excluded from the earlier analysis of 450 to 650 of the donors. In an earlier analysis of several hundred of the donors, a V segment was called functional when productive rearrangements were above 56.7%, and segregating when the standard deviation between donors exceeded 5%. A statistical classification framework was built to diagnose cytomegalovirus status from the catalog of TCR beta chain sequences. A later analysis assigned V and J genes by comparing TCR nucleotide sequences with IMGT/GENE-DB human TR gene sequences. The TCRdist pipeline was used in a later analysis to assign CDR3 sequences and most-parsimonious VDJ recombination scenarios. A later analysis defined each TCR beta chain by its CDR3 amino acid sequence plus V-gene family, and excluded reads lacking a unique V-gene family. A later analysis removed several hundred highly shared, low-generation-probability nucleotide sequences to deal with suspected cross-contamination and a sequencing artifact. In a later analysis, a clonal expansion index for each public chain was calculated from normalized within-repertoire ranks of inferred template counts. In a later analysis, generation probabilities were computed with a VDJ recombination model fitted to out-of-frame rearrangements, and the resulting probabilities were checked against IGoR. Hypergeometric tests were used in a later analysis to score TCR-TCR, TCR-HLA and TCR-CMV co-occurrence, with a repertoire-size bias correction applied to the TCR pairs. In a later analysis, false discovery rates were estimated by permuting HLA or CMV assignments 20 times. A later analysis grouped co-occurring TCRs with DBSCAN, adding TCRdist sequence similarity when clustering within HLA-allele-positive subsets. Repertoires with fewer than 30,000 or more than 120,000 public chains, plus five repertoires with anomalous nucleotide sharing, were excluded from co-occurrence clustering. The table comes from immuneACCESS by way of TCRdb, which keeps in-frame sequences with V and J called. Part of the clones is missing from these tables; in studies checked, under half for an unresolved V gene and the rest for unknown reasons. V and J calls and clone size are given by that table; D and trimming were obtained from the DNA. This sample's records show about 110,000 clones. About 3.8% of the sample lies in the top ten.

Recombination joined TRBV18 with TRBJ1-1; TRBD1 might be the D gene, on 5 matching bases. The clonotype originates from a man aged 25-40 years in good health and CMV-seronegative. The source material was PBMCs. The CDR3 reads CASSPRTPRNTEAFF. The nucleotide sequence is given as TGTGCCAGCTCACCCCGGACACCCCGGAACACTGAAGCTTTCTTT.